This is a list of T cell receptor beta chains from one sample in a study of blood T cell repertoires in COVID-19. Generated by immunoSEQ multiplex PCR, the TCRdb table keeps only in-frame clones and is missing some. The data hold some 98,000 clones, with roughly 82% observed a single time. Material for sequencing was peripheral blood. The receptors derive from a man aged 65-85 years with active or convalescent COVID-19. Each CDR3 is given without its conserved first and last residue.

TRBJ2-3,TRBV14,ASSRGLAGTDTQY
TRBJ1-2,TRBV20-1,SASSRVNYGYT
TRBJ2-2,TRBV18,ASSPGTGRTGELF
TRBJ2-7,TRBV7-6,ASSPGLANSYEQY
TRBJ1-1,TRBV12-3/TRBV12-4,ASSPTGYTEAF
TRBJ2-1,TRBV18,ASSGTRGNEQF
TRBJ2-1,TRBV14,ASGRGNYNEQF
TRBJ1-1,TRBV7-8,ASSSPKNTEAF
TRBJ2-1,TRBV27,ASSLRRGGNEQF
TRBJ1-2,TRBV14,ASSQGGGYT
TRBJ2-7,TRBV11-3,ASSRGQGHEQY
TRBJ2-3,TRBV29-1,SAFSSGVPTDTQY
TRBJ1-5,TRBV7-9,ASSLDGGPQPQH
TRBJ2-7,TRBV9,ASSVGAGTYEQY
TRBJ2-3,TRBV7-9,ASSPTGTDTQY
TRBJ1-2,TRBV7-2,ASSSTRDRGAGYT